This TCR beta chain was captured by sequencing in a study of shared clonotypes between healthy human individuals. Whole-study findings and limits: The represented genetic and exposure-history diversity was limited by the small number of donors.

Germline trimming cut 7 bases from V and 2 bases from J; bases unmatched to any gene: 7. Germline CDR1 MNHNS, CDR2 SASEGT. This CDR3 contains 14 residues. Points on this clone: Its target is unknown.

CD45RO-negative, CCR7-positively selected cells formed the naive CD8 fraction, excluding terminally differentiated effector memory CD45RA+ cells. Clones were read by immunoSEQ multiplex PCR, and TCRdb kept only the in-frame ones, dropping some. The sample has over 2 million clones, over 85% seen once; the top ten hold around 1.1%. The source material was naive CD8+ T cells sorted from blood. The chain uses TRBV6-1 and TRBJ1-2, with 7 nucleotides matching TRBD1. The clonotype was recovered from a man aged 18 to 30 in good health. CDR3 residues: CASTRQGENYGYTF. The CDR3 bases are TGTGCCAGCACCCGACAGGGAGAAAACTATGGCTACACCTTC.